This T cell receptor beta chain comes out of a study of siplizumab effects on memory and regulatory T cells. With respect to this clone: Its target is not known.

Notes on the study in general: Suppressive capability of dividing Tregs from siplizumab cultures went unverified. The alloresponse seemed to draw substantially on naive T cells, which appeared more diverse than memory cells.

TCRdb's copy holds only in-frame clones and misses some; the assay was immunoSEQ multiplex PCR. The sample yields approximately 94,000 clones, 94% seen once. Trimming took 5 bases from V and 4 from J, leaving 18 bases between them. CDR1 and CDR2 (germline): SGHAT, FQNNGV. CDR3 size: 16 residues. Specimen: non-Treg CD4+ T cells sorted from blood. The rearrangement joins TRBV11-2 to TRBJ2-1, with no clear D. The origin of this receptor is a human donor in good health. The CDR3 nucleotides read TGTGCCAGCAGCCTAGTAAGGCGGAACCGATACAATGAGCAGTTCTTC. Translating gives CASSLVRRNRYNEQFF.